This T cell receptor (beta chain) was sequenced during a study of T cell clonotyping in hematopoietic cell transplantation. Whole-study results and caveats: After transplant, recipient diversity fell while pathologically expanded clonotypes grew through day 180. At the given depth, recipient repertoires were over 95% de novo clonotypes.

This sample's time point: recipient sample about 28 days before transplant, after cytoreduction. Recipients were bled about 28 days pretransplant and at posttransplant days 30, 100, 180. With respect to this clone: The antigen is undetermined.

Clones were read by immunoSEQ multiplex PCR, and TCRdb kept only the in-frame ones, dropping some. The table lists roughly 9,300 clones, roughly 87% of them singletons. This CDR3 has 15 residues. V was clipped by 1 base and J by 5 bases, with 12 bases between them. From germline, CDR1 is SGHTA and CDR2 FQGNSA. The source material was peripheral blood mononuclear cells, sampled before stem cell transplant. This TCR was sampled from a woman aged 45-65 years with chronic myeloid leukemia. Some clones in this sample may be carry-over from other donors' samples. This chain uses TRBV7-2 with TRBJ2-1; TRBD2 is a possible D gene (6 bases). The CDR3 loop reads CASSLVSGSNNEQFF. The CDR3 DNA is TGTGCCAGCAGCTTAGTTAGCGGTAGCAACAATGAGCAGTTCTTC.